This T cell receptor (beta chain) was sequenced in a study of cytomegalovirus exposure and HLA in healthy donors. With 0 bases removed from V and 5 bases from J, the gap between germline ends came to 6 bases. The CDR3 covers 13 residues. The germline CDR1 and CDR2 sequences are SGHDT and YYEEEE. Study conclusions and caveats: The authors assumed roughly uniform sequencing depth across donors for presence/absence analyses.

The primer mix had 60 Vbeta and 13 Jbeta primers. Method: immunoSEQ multiplex PCR; TCRdb's copy keeps in-frame clones and lacks some. The top ten hold over 0.95% of the sample, which has 80,000 to 100,000 clones, 55% to 80% seen once. Of note for this clone: Its antigen is currently unknown.

Sequenced input: PBMCs. This receptor was taken from a female donor in good health and CMV-seronegative. The gene calls are TRBV5-6 and TRBJ1-3, with a possible D match to TRBD1 (5 bases). The DNA of the CDR3 is TGTGCCAGCAGCTTGGGACAGAGAAACACCATATATTTT. Amino acid sequence: CASSLGQRNTIYF.